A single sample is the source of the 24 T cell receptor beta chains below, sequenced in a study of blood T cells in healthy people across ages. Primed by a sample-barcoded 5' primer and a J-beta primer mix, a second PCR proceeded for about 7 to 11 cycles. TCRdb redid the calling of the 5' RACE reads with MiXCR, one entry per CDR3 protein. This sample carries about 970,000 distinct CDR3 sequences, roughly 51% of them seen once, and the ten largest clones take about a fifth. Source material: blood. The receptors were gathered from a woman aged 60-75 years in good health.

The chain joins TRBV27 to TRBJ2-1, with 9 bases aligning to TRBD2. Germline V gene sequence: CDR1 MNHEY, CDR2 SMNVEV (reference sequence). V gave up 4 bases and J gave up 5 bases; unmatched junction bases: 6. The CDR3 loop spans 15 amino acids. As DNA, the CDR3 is TGTGCCAGCAGTTCCGGGACTAGCCTTCACAATGAGCAGTTCTTC. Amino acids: CASSSGTSLHNEQFF.

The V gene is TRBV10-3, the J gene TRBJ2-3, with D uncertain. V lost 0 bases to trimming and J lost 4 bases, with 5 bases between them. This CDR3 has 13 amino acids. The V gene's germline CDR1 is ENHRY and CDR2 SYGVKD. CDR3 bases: TGTGCCATCAGTGAGTCCGGGCCAGATACGCAGTATTTT. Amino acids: CAISESGPDTQYF.

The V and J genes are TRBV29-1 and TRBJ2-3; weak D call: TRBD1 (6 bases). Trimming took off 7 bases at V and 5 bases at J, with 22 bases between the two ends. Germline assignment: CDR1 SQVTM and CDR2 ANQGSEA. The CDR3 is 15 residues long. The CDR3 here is CSAETQGPRVDTQYF. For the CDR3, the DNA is TGCAGCGCCGAGACTCAGGGGCCGCGAGTAGATACGCAGTATTTT.

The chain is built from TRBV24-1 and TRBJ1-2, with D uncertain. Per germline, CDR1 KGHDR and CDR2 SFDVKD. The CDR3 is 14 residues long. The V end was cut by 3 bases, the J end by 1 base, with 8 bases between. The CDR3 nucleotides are TGTGCCACCAGTGATCCAGTAATTAACTATGGCTACACCTTC. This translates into CATSDPVINYGYTF.

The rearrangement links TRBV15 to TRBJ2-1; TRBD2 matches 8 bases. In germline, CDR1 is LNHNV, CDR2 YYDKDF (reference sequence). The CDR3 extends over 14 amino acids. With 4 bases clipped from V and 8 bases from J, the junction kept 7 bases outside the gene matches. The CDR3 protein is CATSNGRAWYEQFF. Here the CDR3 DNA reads TGTGCCACCAGCAACGGGAGGGCCTGGTATGAGCAGTTCTTC.

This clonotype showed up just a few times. CDR3 in amino acids: CSATTTGGTLPKTQYF. The DNA for the CDR3 is TGCAGTGCTACTACCACGGGCGGGACTCTTCCAAAGACCCAGTACTTC. The V call is TRBV20-1, the J call TRBJ2-4; maybe TRBD2 (6 bases). The J call is doubtful: the DNA matches TRBJ2-5 better. This CDR3 comprises 16 residues. The germline V gene encodes CDR1 DFQATT and CDR2 SNEGSKA (reference sequence).

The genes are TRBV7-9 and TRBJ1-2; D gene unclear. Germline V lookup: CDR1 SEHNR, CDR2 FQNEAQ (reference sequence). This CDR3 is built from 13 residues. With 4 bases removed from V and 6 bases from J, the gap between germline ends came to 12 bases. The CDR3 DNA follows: TGTGCCAGCAGCTCCCGGTCCCGGGATGGCTACACCTTC. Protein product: CASSSRSRDGYTF.

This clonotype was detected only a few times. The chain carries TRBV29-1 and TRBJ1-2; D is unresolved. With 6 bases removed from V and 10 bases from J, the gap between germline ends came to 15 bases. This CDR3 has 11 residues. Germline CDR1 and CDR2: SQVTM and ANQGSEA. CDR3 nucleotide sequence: TGCAGCGTAGCTGTCTCCGGGGACTACACCTTC. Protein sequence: CSVAVSGDYTF. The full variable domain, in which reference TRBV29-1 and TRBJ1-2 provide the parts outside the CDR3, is SAVISQKPSRDICQRGTSLTIQCQVDSQVTMMFWYRQQPGQSLTLIATANQGSEATYESGFVIDKFPISRPNLTFSTLTVSNMSPEDSSIYLCSVAVSGDYTFGSGTRLTVV.

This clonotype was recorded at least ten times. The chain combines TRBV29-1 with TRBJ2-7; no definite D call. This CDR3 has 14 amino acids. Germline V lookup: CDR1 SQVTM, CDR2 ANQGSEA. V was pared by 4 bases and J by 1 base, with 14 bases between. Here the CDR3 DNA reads TGCAGCGTTGCCGAACTTAGCTCTTCCTACGAGCAGTACTTC. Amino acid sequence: CSVAELSSSYEQYF.

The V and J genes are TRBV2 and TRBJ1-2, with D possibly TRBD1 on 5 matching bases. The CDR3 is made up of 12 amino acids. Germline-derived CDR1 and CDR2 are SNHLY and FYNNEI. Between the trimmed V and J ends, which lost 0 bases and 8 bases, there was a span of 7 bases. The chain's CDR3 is CASSEARDGYTF. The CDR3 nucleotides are TGTGCCAGCAGTGAAGCGAGGGACGGCTACACCTTC.

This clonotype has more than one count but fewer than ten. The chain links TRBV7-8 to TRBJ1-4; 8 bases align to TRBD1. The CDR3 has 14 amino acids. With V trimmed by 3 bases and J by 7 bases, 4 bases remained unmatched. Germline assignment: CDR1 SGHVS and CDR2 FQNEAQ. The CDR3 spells CASSFRGRGEKLFF. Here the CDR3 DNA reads TGTGCCAGCAGCTTCAGGGGGCGCGGTGAAAAACTGTTTTTT.

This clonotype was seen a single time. CDR3 protein: CASSGDLKGETQYF. The CDR3 coding sequence is TGTGCCAGCAGTGGAGACCTAAAGGGGGAGACCCAGTACTTC. The chain employs TRBV25-1 and TRBJ2-5; TRBD1 might be the D (5 bases). This CDR3 has 14 amino acids. Trimming took 4 bases from V and 5 from J, leaving 14 bases between them. Germline CDR1 MGHDK, CDR2 SYGVNS.

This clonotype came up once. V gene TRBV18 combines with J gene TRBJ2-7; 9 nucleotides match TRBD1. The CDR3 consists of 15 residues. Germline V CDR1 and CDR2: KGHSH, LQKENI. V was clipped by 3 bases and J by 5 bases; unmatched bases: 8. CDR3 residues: CASSPGQGFFDEQYF. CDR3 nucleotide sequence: TGTGCCAGCTCACCGGGACAGGGATTCTTCGACGAGCAGTACTTC.

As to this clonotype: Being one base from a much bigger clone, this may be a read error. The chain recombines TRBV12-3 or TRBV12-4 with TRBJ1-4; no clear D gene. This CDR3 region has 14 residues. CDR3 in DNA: TGTGTCAGCAGCCCTGGTGCAACTAATGAAAAACTGTTTTTT. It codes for CVSSPGATNEKLFF.

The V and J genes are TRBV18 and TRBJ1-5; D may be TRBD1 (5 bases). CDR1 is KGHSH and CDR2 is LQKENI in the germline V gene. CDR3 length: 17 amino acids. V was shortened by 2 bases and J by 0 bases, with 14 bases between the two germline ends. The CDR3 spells CASSPNRQTDSNQPQHF. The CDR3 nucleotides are TGTGCCAGCTCACCAAATAGACAGACCGATAGCAATCAGCCCCAGCATTTT.

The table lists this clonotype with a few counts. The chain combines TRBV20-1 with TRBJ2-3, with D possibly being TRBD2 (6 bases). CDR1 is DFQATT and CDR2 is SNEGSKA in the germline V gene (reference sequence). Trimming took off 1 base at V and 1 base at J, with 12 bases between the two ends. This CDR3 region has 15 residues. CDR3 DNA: TGCAGTGCTAGAGGTATGGCGGGACGCACAGATACGCAGTATTTT. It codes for CSARGMAGRTDTQYF.

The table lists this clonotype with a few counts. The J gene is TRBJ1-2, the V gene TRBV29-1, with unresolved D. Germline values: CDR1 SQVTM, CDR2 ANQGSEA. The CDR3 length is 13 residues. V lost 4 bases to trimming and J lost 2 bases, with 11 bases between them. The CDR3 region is CSVGDIANYGYTF. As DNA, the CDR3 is TGCAGCGTTGGTGATATAGCAAACTATGGCTACACCTTC.

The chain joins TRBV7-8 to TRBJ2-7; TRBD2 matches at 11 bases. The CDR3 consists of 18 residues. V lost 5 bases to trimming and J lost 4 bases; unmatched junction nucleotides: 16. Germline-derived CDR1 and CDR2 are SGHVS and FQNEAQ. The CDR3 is CASSTLGKSSGRMYEQYF. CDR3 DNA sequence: TGTGCCAGCAGCACCCTGGGAAAATCTAGCGGGAGGATGTACGAGCAGTACTTC. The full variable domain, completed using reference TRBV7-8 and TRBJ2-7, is GAGVSQSPRYKVAKRGQDVALRCDPISGHVSLFWYQQALGQGPEFLTYFQNEAQLDKSGLPSDRFFAERPEGSVSTLKIQRTQQEDSAVYLCASSTLGKSSGRMYEQYFGPGTRLTVT.

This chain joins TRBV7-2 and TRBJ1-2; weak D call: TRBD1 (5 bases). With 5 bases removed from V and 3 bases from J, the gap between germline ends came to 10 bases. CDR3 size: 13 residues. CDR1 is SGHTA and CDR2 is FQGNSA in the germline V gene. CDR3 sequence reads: CASSGEGDYGYTF. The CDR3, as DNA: TGTGCCAGCAGCGGAGAAGGGGACTATGGCTACACCTTC.

The chain's CDR3 is CSAEISGKNIQYF. The CDR3 DNA is TGCAGCGCGGAGATTAGCGGCAAAAACATTCAGTACTTC. This rearrangement joins TRBV29-1 to TRBJ2-4, with D tentatively TRBD2 (6 bases). The germline V gene encodes CDR1 SQVTM and CDR2 ANQGSEA. V lost 7 bases to trimming and J lost 3 bases, with 13 bases between them. CDR3 length: 13 amino acids. Drawing the rest from reference TRBV29-1 and TRBJ2-4, the complete variable domain is SAVISQKPSRDICQRGTSLTIQCQVDSQVTMMFWYRQQPGQSLTLIATANQGSEATYESGFVIDKFPISRPNLTFSTLTVSNMSPEDSSIYLCSAEISGKNIQYFGAGTRLSVL.

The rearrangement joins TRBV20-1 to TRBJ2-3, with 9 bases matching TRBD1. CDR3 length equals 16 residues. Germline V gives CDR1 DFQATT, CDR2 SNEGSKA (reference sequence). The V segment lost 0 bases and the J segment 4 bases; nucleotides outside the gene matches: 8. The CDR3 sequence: CSARERTGAVPDTQYF. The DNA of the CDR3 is TGCAGTGCTAGAGAGCGGACAGGGGCTGTCCCAGATACGCAGTATTTT.

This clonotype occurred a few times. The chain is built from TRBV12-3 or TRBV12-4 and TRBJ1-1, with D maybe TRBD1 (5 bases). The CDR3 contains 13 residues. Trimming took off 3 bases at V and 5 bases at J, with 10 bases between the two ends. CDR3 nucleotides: TGTGCCAGCAGTTTGTCCGGGACGACTGAAGCTTTCTTT. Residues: CASSLSGTTEAFF.

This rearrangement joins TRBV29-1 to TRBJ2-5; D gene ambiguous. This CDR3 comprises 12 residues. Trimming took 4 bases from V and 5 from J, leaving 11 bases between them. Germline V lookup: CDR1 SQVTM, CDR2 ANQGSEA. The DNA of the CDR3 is TGCAGCGTTGTGGAATCCCTTGAGACCCAGTACTTC. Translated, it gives CSVVESLETQYF.

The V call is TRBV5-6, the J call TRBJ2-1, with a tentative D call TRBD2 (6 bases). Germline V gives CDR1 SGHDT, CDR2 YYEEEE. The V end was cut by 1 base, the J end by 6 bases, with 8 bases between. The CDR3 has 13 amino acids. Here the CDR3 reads CASSLRDSNEQFF. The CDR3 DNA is TGTGCCAGCAGCTTGAGGGACTCCAATGAGCAGTTCTTC.